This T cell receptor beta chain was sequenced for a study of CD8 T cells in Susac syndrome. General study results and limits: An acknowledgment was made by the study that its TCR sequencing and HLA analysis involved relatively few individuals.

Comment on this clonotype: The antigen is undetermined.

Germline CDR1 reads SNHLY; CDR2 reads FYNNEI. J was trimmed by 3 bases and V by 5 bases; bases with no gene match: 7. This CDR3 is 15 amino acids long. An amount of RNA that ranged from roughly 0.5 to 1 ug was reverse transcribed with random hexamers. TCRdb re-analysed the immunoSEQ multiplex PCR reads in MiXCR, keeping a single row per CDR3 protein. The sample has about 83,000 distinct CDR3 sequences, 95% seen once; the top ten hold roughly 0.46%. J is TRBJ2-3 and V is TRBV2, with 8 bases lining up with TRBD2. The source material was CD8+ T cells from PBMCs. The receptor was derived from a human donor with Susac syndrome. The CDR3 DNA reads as TGTGCCAGCAGTCCGGGACTAGAATCGACAGATACGCAGTATTTT. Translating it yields CASSPGLESTDTQYF.